These 16 T cell receptor beta chains were all obtained from the same sample, sequenced in a study of beta chain features in type 1 diabetes. What these receptors recognize is not known. Regarding the study as a whole: Shortening that was moderate but significant affected the TCRB CDR3s of Type 1 diabetes patients in all four CD4+ subsets.

Expressed TCRB transcripts were sequenced, since all the RNA that had been isolated was reverse transcribed. Clones were sequenced by immunoSEQ multiplex PCR, and TCRdb holds only the in-frame ones, with some missing. Among some 350,000 clones listed, 8% to 10% were seen once. The sample was central memory CD4+ T cells from blood. These receptors came from a man aged 25 to 40 with type 1 diabetes.

The chain carries TRBV4-2 and TRBJ2-6; TRBD2 is a possible D gene (5 bases). CDR1 is LGHNA and CDR2 is YNFKEQ in the germline V gene. The CDR3 covers 18 residues. Trimming took off 4 bases at V and 6 bases at J, with 22 bases between the two ends. CDR3 region: CASSPDGVATLMANVLTF. The CDR3 region has the DNA TGTGCCAGCAGCCCGGACGGGGTGGCGACTCTGATGGCCAACGTCCTGACTTTC.

This clone showed up just a few times. The rearrangement links TRBV5-1 to TRBJ2-1; 8 nucleotides agree with TRBD2. CDR1 is SGHRS, CDR2 YFSETQ, per germline. The CDR3 covers 17 residues. J gave up 4 bases and V 0 bases, and 9 bases lay outside the gene matches. CDR3 residues: CASSLEEGSGGYNEQFF. The CDR3 DNA sequence: TGCGCCAGCAGCTTGGAAGAGGGCAGCGGGGGTTACAATGAGCAGTTCTTC.

Ten or more counts support this clone. The J gene is TRBJ2-5, the V gene TRBV7-2; perhaps D is TRBD1 or TRBD2 (6 bases each). The V end lost 3 bases, the J end lost 4 bases, and 15 bases lay between the germline ends. The CDR3 spans 15 residues. Per the germline V gene, CDR1 is SGHTA and CDR2 is FQGNSA. CDR3 amino acids: CASSFRRGDGETQYF. CDR3 nucleotides: TGTGCCAGCAGCTTCAGGAGGGGGGACGGAGAGACCCAGTACTTC.

Only a few counts were recorded for this clone. The V and J genes are TRBV29-1 and TRBJ2-2, with a tentative D call TRBD2 (5 bases). The V end lost 8 bases, the J end lost 2 bases, and 9 bases lay between the germline ends. Germline CDR1 and CDR2: SQVTM and ANQGSEA. The CDR3 consists of 12 residues. The CDR3 here is CSLRLNTGELFF. The CDR3 DNA sequence: TGCAGCCTGAGACTAAACACCGGGGAGCTGTTTTTT.

This clone has only a few counts. Other nucleotide sequences in the sample specify the same CDR3. The chain carries TRBV9 and TRBJ2-3; D unresolved. The germline V gene encodes CDR1 SGDLS and CDR2 YYNGEE. V dropped 0 bases and J dropped 0 bases, with 2 bases sitting between them. This CDR3 contains 13 residues. The CDR3 spells CASSVGSTDTQYF. The CDR3 bases are TGTGCCAGCAGCGTAGGTAGCACAGATACGCAGTATTTT.

The chain couples TRBV29-1 to TRBJ2-5; the D call may be TRBD1 or TRBD2 (6 bases each). The closer fit of TRBJ2-7 to the DNA end suggests the J call may be wrong. Germline V CDR1 and CDR2: SQVTM, ANQGSEA. CDR3 length equals 14 residues. For the CDR3, the DNA is TGCAGCGTTGTGGAGCGGAGGGGGGTGAGCGAGCAGTACTTC. It translates to CSVVERRGVSEQYF.

Of note for this clone: A junction boundary mismatches the germline segment, possibly from a read error. V usage is TRBV29-1 and J usage is TRBJ2-5; D call uncertain. The germline V gene has CDR1 SQVTM and CDR2 ANQGSEA. The CDR3 sequence is 13 residues long. The CDR3 DNA is TGCAGCGTTGAAAGGTCTAGTCAAGGGACCCAGTACTTC. It yields the protein CSVERSSQGTQYF.

The chain has TRBV5-4 and TRBJ2-5; TRBD2 matches at 8 bases. The trim removed 4 bases at V and 3 bases at J, leaving 8 bases unmatched. The CDR3 contains 15 residues. Germline V gives CDR1 SGHNT, CDR2 YYREEE (reference sequence). CDR3 protein: CASSPGGGGEETQYF. The CDR3 region has the DNA TGTGCCAGCAGCCCGGGAGGGGGAGGGGAAGAGACCCAGTACTTC.

V gene TRBV5-6 combines with J gene TRBJ2-7; D is uncertain. Germline V CDR1 and CDR2: SGHDT, YYEEEE. The V gene lost 1 base and the J gene lost 1 base, with 6 bases spanning the gap. The CDR3 contains 13 residues. For the CDR3, the DNA is TGTGCCAGCAGCTTGTGGCAGTCCTACGAGCAGTACTTC. Protein sequence: CASSLWQSYEQYF.

The J gene is TRBJ1-5, the V gene TRBV6-1, with 9 positions matching TRBD1. J lost 0 bases, V lost 4 bases, and 10 bases had no gene match. This CDR3 is built from 18 residues. Germline assignment: CDR1 MNHNS and CDR2 SASEGT. The CDR3 is CASSVRDRVLASNQPQHF. The CDR3 nucleotides read TGTGCCAGCAGTGTTCGGGACAGGGTCTTGGCTAGCAATCAGCCCCAGCATTTT.

This clone was detected ten times or more. The gene calls are TRBV25-1 and TRBJ1-1; D is possibly TRBD1 (6 bases). There are 12 residues in the CDR3. Germline-derived CDR1 and CDR2 are MGHDK and SYGVNS. Trimming stripped 4 bases from V and 11 bases from J, with 14 bases between. The CDR3 spells CASSGTGLAAFF. DNA for the CDR3: TGTGCCAGCAGTGGAACAGGGCTGGCGGCTTTCTTT.

The rearrangement uses TRBV7-2 and TRBJ1-5; 8 nucleotides agree with TRBD1. This CDR3 contains 15 residues. V shed 4 bases and J 2 bases; nucleotides not matched to a gene: 4. Germline V gene data show CDR1 as SGHTA and CDR2 as FQGNSA. In DNA, the CDR3 is TGTGCCAGCAGCTCGCAGGGGGCCGGCAATCAGCCCCAGCATTTT. This gives the protein CASSSQGAGNQPQHF.

The chain links TRBV2 to TRBJ2-3; D remains unclear. The ends were cut back, 10 bases at V and 2 bases at J, with 16 bases in the middle. This CDR3 is built from 14 residues. Germline-derived CDR1 and CDR2 are SNHLY and FYNNEI. CDR3 loop: CATHTGPATDTQYF. CDR3 sequence (DNA): TGTGCCACTCATACGGGTCCAGCCACAGATACGCAGTATTTT.

This clone was counted only a few times. The chain uses TRBV7-2 and TRBJ2-5, with D possibly TRBD2 on 6 matching bases. V was shortened by 5 bases and J by 5 bases, with 18 bases between the two germline ends. Germline CDR1 and CDR2: SGHTA and FQGNSA. The CDR3 runs to 15 residues. The CDR3 nucleotides are TGTGCCAGCAGCACCCTAGCGCGCCCAATCGAGACCCAGTACTTC. Amino acids: CASSTLARPIETQYF.

The rearrangement joins TRBV10-1 to TRBJ1-1, with 7 bases matching TRBD1. Germline V gene lookup returns CDR1 WNHNN and CDR2 SYGVQD (reference sequence). The CDR3 is 15 amino acids. V gave up 5 bases and J gave up 2 bases; unmatched junction bases: 8. CDR3 amino acids: CASSMNRGVNTEAFF. DNA of the CDR3: TGCGCCAGCAGTATGAACAGGGGTGTCAACACTGAAGCTTTCTTT.

The chain combines TRBV4-1 with TRBJ2-1, with D perhaps TRBD1 (5 bases). The V and J ends lost 4 bases and 0 bases respectively, with 16 bases between them. CDR3 length: 17 residues. The germline gives CDR1 MGHRA, CDR2 YSYEKL. The CDR3 DNA sequence: TGCGCCAGCAGCCTACGGACAAGGTCCGGCTCCTACAATGAGCAGTTCTTC. Residues: CASSLRTRSGSYNEQFF.